One and the same sample provided the 15 T cell receptor beta chains below, sequenced in a study of OX40 agonist ivuxolimab in advanced cancers. TCRdb keeps only in-frame clones here, not all; method: immunoSEQ multiplex PCR. Of roughly 65,000 clones listed, approximately 90% were seen once; the top ten hold under 0.35%. This sample comprised CD4+ or CD8+ T cells sorted from blood, obtained in a trial of the OX40 agonist ivuxolimab. The receptors derive from an adult with an advanced solid tumor such as melanoma, head and neck, liver or kidney cancer.

The CDR3 sequence is CASSSGDRGHYGYTF. For the CDR3, the DNA is TGTGCCAGCAGTTCTGGGGACAGGGGGCACTATGGCTACACCTTC. The chain combines TRBV27 with TRBJ1-2; the match to TRBD1 covers 12 bases. The CDR3 is 15 residues long. Germline assignment: CDR1 MNHEY and CDR2 SMNVEV (reference sequence). J was trimmed by 3 bases and V by 4 bases; bases with no gene match: 3.

The chain employs TRBV28 and TRBJ1-1; no definite D call. The germline CDR1 and CDR2 sequences are MDHEN and SYDVKM. The CDR3 is 13 residues long. V was clipped by 5 bases and J by 0 bases, with 7 bases between them. The CDR3 loop is CASSSGVNTEAFF. CDR3 in DNA: TGTGCCAGCAGTAGCGGGGTGAACACTGAAGCTTTCTTT.

This chain uses TRBV29-1 with TRBJ2-3, with D tentatively TRBD2 (7 bases). The germline V and J ends were trimmed by 4 bases and 1 base, with 21 bases remaining between them. The length of the CDR3 is 17 residues. Germline CDR1 and CDR2: SQVTM and ANQGSEA. In DNA form, the CDR3 reads TGCAGCGTTGTTAGAGGGAGGGGGGGTTTTCGCACAGATACGCAGTATTTT. It encodes CSVVRGRGGFRTDTQYF.

The gene calls are TRBV27 and TRBJ2-3; the match to TRBD1 covers 8 bases. The length of the CDR3 is 17 residues. V trimming: 3 bases; J trimming: 6 bases; junction bases outside the gene matches: 14. The V gene's germline CDR1 is MNHEY and CDR2 SMNVEV (reference sequence). Written as DNA, the CDR3 is TGTGCCAGCAGTTTCCATATCACCGGACAGGGCCCGGATACGCAGTATTTT. As protein: CASSFHITGQGPDTQYF.

The rearrangement links TRBV12-5 to TRBJ1-2, with 8 bases identical to TRBD1. The CDR3 sequence is 15 residues long. CDR1 and CDR2 from the germline V gene are LGHNT and FRNRAP. V dropped 2 bases and J dropped 7; count of bases not matched to a gene: 9. CDR3 in amino acids: CASGLWPGGLSGYTF. CDR3 bases: TGTGCTAGTGGTTTGTGGCCAGGGGGCTTGTCTGGCTACACCTTC.

This clone came up once. The V gene is TRBV10-3, the J gene TRBJ2-5; D gene unclear. The CDR3 is 12 residues long. Looked up from germline, CDR1 is ENHRY and CDR2 is SYGVKD. Trimming left V 6 bases short and J 3 bases short, with 8 bases between. CDR3 in DNA: TGTGCCATCAGAGGCGAGGAAGAGACCCAGTACTTC. Its translation is CAIRGEEETQYF.

This chain joins TRBV5-6 and TRBJ2-7, with D unclear. CDR3 length equals 14 residues. V lost 5 bases and J 2 bases, leaving 14 bases between the germline ends. Germline V gene lookup returns CDR1 SGHDT and CDR2 YYEEEE. CDR3 DNA sequence: TGTGCCAGCAGACCCGTCGACGGACCCTACGAGCAGTACTTC. Translation: CASRPVDGPYEQYF.

The rearrangement uses TRBV19 and TRBJ1-1; 7 bases align to TRBD1. Germline CDR1 and CDR2: LNHDA and SQIVND (reference sequence). V dropped 9 bases and J dropped 4; count of bases not matched to a gene: 14. This CDR3 region has 15 residues. The CDR3 here is CASTPHQGGPTEAFF. CDR3 nucleotides: TGTGCCAGCACGCCCCACCAGGGGGGACCCACTGAAGCTTTCTTT.

This chain links TRBV9 with TRBJ2-3, with 8 bases aligning to TRBD2. Germline V gives CDR1 SGDLS, CDR2 YYNGEE. The CDR3 loop spans 15 amino acids. The J segment lost 2 bases and the V segment lost 4 bases, leaving 6 bases of the junction unmatched. The CDR3 DNA reads TGTGCCAGCAGCCCGTCAGCGGGAGTCACAGATACGCAGTATTTT. Translated, it gives CASSPSAGVTDTQYF.

The chain has TRBV29-1 and TRBJ1-1, with D possibly matching TRBD1 (5 bases). The CDR3 consists of 14 residues. V was pared by 8 bases and J by 1 base, with 17 bases between. The germline V gene encodes CDR1 SQVTM and CDR2 ANQGSEA. The DNA of the CDR3 is TGCAGCCACGTAAGAGGAGGGACGAACACTGAAGCTTTCTTT. Its protein is CSHVRGGTNTEAFF.

The V and J genes are TRBV9 and TRBJ1-1; TRBD1 aligns across 7 bases. Trimming took 3 bases from V and 4 from J; bases not matched to a gene: 6. There are 14 residues in the CDR3. The germline V gene has CDR1 SGDLS and CDR2 YYNGEE. The CDR3 is CASSGDRVSTEAFF. The CDR3 DNA reads as TGTGCCAGCAGCGGCGACAGGGTGAGCACTGAAGCTTTCTTT.

This chain joins TRBV4-1 and TRBJ2-3, with 16 bases lining up with TRBD2. The CDR3 covers 16 residues. Trimming at V came to 4 bases and at J to 7 bases, leaving 5 bases not matched to a gene. Germline lookup yields CDR1 MGHRA and CDR2 YSYEKL. CDR3 sequence: CASSPGLAGGPNTQYF. The CDR3 region has the DNA TGCGCCAGCAGCCCGGGACTAGCGGGAGGGCCAAATACGCAGTATTTT.

The chain links TRBV27 to TRBJ2-1; 8 positions agree with TRBD2. V lost 1 base, J lost 1 base, and 9 bases stayed unmatched. This CDR3 has 18 residues. Germline V lookup: CDR1 MNHEY, CDR2 SMNVEV (reference sequence). DNA of the CDR3: TGTGCCAGCAGTTTATTAGTCTTTACTAGCGGTTCCTACAATGAGCAGTTCTTC. Its translation is CASSLLVFTSGSYNEQFF.

This clone was seen once. The chain uses TRBV29-1 and TRBJ1-1; 7 bases align to TRBD1. With 5 bases clipped from V and 4 bases from J, the junction kept 4 bases outside the gene matches. This CDR3 region has 12 residues. Germline CDR1 and CDR2: SQVTM and ANQGSEA. The CDR3 nucleotides are TGCAGCGTTTCCCCAGGGGGCACTGAAGCTTTCTTT. Protein: CSVSPGGTEAFF.

The gene calls are TRBV9 and TRBJ1-2, with TRBD1 matching 7 bases. J was trimmed by 4 bases and V by 5 bases; bases with no gene match: 11. The CDR3 totals 15 residues. Germline values: CDR1 SGDLS, CDR2 YYNGEE. The CDR3 DNA follows: TGTGCCAGCAGTGGAACGGCAGGGGGAGTCTATGGCTACACCTTC. It specifies CASSGTAGGVYGYTF. Complete variable domain (other parts from reference TRBV9 and TRBJ1-2): DSGVTQTPKHLITATGQRVTLRCSPRSGDLSVYWYQQSLDQGLQFLIQYYNGEERAKGNILERFSAQQFPDLHSELNLSSLELGDSALYFCASSGTAGGVYGYTFGSGTRLTVV.